The T cell receptor beta chain under discussion was sequenced for a study of T cells in Graves' hyperthyroidism and ophthalmopathy. Study background: Initial diagnosis, before any treatment, was when peripheral blood was collected.

This clonotype was counted at least ten times. What it binds is unknown. Germline V lookup: CDR1 MDHEN, CDR2 SYDVKM. The CDR3 covers 14 residues. V lost 6 bases and J 7 bases, leaving 18 bases between the germline ends. The investigators amplified TCR beta CDR3 regions from RNA transcripts. Carried out on the TCR CDR3, a first-round RT-PCR used the HTBI primer set. TCRdb passed the multiplex PCR reads through MiXCR, listing each CDR3 protein once. The data show around 620,000 distinct CDR3 sequences, about 17% seen once. Findings of the study overall: A model of 13 V-J pairs discriminated ophthalmopathy from stable hyperthyroidism.

This receptor was taken from a woman in her 30s with Graves' hyperthyroidism. The sample taken for sequencing was blood. The chain is built from TRBV28 and TRBJ1-1, with a tentative D call TRBD1 (6 bases). CDR3 protein: CASSPTDSLYEAFF. The DNA of the CDR3 is TGTGCCAGCAGCCCTACGGACAGTTTATATGAAGCTTTCTTT.